The 11 T cell receptor beta chains in this list originate from one sample, sequenced in a study of blood T cell repertoires in COVID-19. TCRdb's table, derived via immunoSEQ multiplex PCR, lists solely in-frame clones and lacks some. Of 350,000 or so clones detected, 88% appear once; the ten largest clones hold approximately 0.97%. The sequenced material came from PBMCs or T cells enriched from blood (not recorded which). The source of these receptors is a woman under 40 who had been exposed to COVID-19.

The chain uses TRBV9 and TRBJ2-1, with D possibly TRBD2 on 5 matching bases. Germline-derived CDR1 and CDR2 are SGDLS and YYNGEE. The CDR3 has 15 residues. With 4 bases removed from V and 1 base from J, the gap between germline ends came to 12 bases. CDR3 loop: CASSPKGLSYNEQFF. CDR3 nucleotide sequence: TGTGCCAGCAGCCCCAAAGGACTTTCCTACAATGAGCAGTTCTTC.

The chain combines TRBV19 with TRBJ2-1; 8 bases map to TRBD2. The germline V gene encodes CDR1 LNHDA and CDR2 SQIVND (reference sequence). Trimming at V came to 3 bases and at J to 1 base, leaving 20 bases not matched to a gene. This CDR3 contains 21 residues. Written as DNA, the CDR3 is TGTGCCAGTAGTATGCTTTTCGTCGAGCGGGGGACCAAAACGTCCTACAATGAGCAGTTCTTC. It translates to CASSMLFVERGTKTSYNEQFF. The complete variable domain, with remaining parts taken from reference TRBV19 and TRBJ2-1, reads DGGITQSPKYLFRKEGQNVTLSCEQNLNHDAMYWYRQDPGQGLRLIYYSQIVNDFQKGDIAEGYSVSREKKESFPLTVTSAQKNPTAFYLCASSMLFVERGTKTSYNEQFFGPGTRLTVL.

The chain links TRBV5-5 to TRBJ2-3; possible D gene TRBD1, 6 bases. Trimming pared 3 bases from V and 3 bases from J, leaving 14 bases between. Germline lookup yields CDR1 SGHKS and CDR2 YYEKEE (reference sequence). This CDR3 comprises 15 residues. This CDR3 is CASSSGGTRTDTQYF. In nucleotides, the CDR3 is TGTGCCAGCAGCTCTGGGGGCACTAGGACAGATACGCAGTATTTT.

The gene calls are TRBV9 and TRBJ1-5, with D perhaps matching TRBD1 (6 bases). The V gene lost 0 bases and the J gene lost 4 bases, with 11 bases spanning the gap. Per germline, CDR1 SGDLS and CDR2 YYNGEE. The length of the CDR3 is 15 residues. This chain's CDR3 is CASSVAGARNQPQHF. The CDR3 region has the DNA TGTGCCAGCAGCGTAGCAGGGGCTAGGAATCAGCCCCAGCATTTT.

The chain joins TRBV29-1 to TRBJ1-2; D is unresolved. CDR1 and CDR2 (germline): SQVTM, ANQGSEA. The CDR3 length is 12 residues. Trimming removed 5 bases at V and 1 base at J, with 8 bases between. The CDR3 spells CSVRPLNYGYTF. For the CDR3, the DNA is TGCAGCGTTCGCCCACTTAACTATGGCTACACCTTC.

The V call is TRBV14, the J call TRBJ2-4, with no clear D. Germline V CDR1 and CDR2: SGHDN, FVKESK. The CDR3 consists of 16 residues. The ends were cut back, 0 bases at V and 3 bases at J, with 12 bases in the middle. The CDR3 DNA is TGTGCCAGCAGCCAAGATACGGTTATTGGCAAAAACATTCAGTACTTC. This encodes CASSQDTVIGKNIQYF. The whole variable domain, filled in from reference TRBV14 and TRBJ2-4, reads EAGVTQFPSHSVIEKGQTVTLRCDPISGHDNLYWYRRVMGKEIKFLLHFVKESKQDESGMPNNRFLAERTGGTYSTLKVQPAELEDSGVYFCASSQDTVIGKNIQYFGAGTRLSVL.

This clone was seen just once. The chain joins TRBV3-1 (or the pseudogene TRBV3-2) to TRBJ2-1; TRBD2 might be the D (6 bases). Germline CDR1 LGHDT, CDR2 YNNKEL (reference sequence). V gave up 4 bases and J gave up 8 bases, with 12 bases separating them. CDR3 length: 13 amino acids. The CDR3 loop reads CASSPTRVDEQFF. As DNA, the CDR3 is TGTGCCAGCAGCCCGACTAGGGTTGATGAGCAGTTCTTC.

This clone was seen a single time. The chain uses TRBV2 and TRBJ1-5; perhaps TRBD1 as D (6 bases). Looked up from germline, CDR1 is SNHLY and CDR2 is FYNNEI. V lost 6 bases, J lost 0 bases, and 18 bases lay in between. This CDR3 has 17 residues. The CDR3 DNA reads TGTGCCAGCAGCCAACCCCGGGGGGCAACTAGCAATCAGCCCCAGCATTTT. This encodes CASSQPRGATSNQPQHF.

The CDR3 sequence: CASSLGLSEGYGYTF. CDR3 coding DNA: TGTGCCAGCAGCCTTGGTCTCTCTGAGGGCTATGGCTACACCTTC. The chain carries TRBV5-6 and TRBJ1-2, with D uncertain. The germline V and J ends were trimmed by 4 bases and 4 bases, with 17 bases remaining between them. This CDR3 is 15 amino acids long. Germline V gene lookup returns CDR1 SGHDT and CDR2 YYEEEE. Based on the CDR3 plus reference TRBV5-6 and TRBJ1-2, the full variable domain is DAGVTQSPTHLIKTRGQQVTLRCSPKSGHDTVSWYQQALGQGPQFIFQYYEEEERQRGNFPDRFSGHQFPNYSSELNVNALLLGDSALYLCASSLGLSEGYGYTFGSGTRLTVV.

The V gene is TRBV7-7, the J gene TRBJ2-7; 15 positions match TRBD2. Trimming took 5 bases from V and 5 from J; bases not matched to a gene: 10. CDR1 is SSHAT and CDR2 is FNYEAQ in the germline V gene (reference sequence). The CDR3 contains 17 residues. This chain's CDR3 is CASSRGLAGGERHEQYF. As DNA, the CDR3 is TGTGCCAGCAGCCGAGGACTAGCGGGAGGGGAACGCCACGAGCAGTACTTC. Supplemented by reference TRBV7-7 and TRBJ2-7, the full variable domain reads GAGVSQSPRYKVTKRGQDVTLRCDPISSHATLYWYQQALGQGPEFLTYFNYEAQPDKSGLPSDRFSAERPEGSISTLTIQRTEQRDSAMYRCASSRGLAGGERHEQYFGPGTRLTVT.

The chain carries TRBV5-6 and TRBJ2-7, with 10 bases matching TRBD1. V lost 1 base to trimming and J lost 3 bases; unmatched junction nucleotides: 7. In germline, CDR1 is SGHDT, CDR2 YYEEEE. This CDR3 region has 16 residues. For the CDR3, the DNA is TGTGCCAGCAGCTTGAGCGCATGGGACAGGGGCTACGAGCAGTACTTC. Encoded protein: CASSLSAWDRGYEQYF.